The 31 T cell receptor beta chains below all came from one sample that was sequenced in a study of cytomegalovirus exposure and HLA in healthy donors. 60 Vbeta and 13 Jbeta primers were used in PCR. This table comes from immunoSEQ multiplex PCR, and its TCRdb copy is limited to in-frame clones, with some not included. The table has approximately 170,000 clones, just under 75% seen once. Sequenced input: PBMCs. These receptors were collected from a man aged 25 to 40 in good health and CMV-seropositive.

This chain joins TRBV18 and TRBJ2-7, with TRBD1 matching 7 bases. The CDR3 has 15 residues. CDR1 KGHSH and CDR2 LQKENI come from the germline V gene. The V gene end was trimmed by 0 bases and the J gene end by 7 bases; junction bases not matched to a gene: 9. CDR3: CASSPPGQILAEQYF. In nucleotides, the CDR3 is TGTGCCAGCTCACCACCGGGACAGATCTTAGCGGAGCAGTACTTC.

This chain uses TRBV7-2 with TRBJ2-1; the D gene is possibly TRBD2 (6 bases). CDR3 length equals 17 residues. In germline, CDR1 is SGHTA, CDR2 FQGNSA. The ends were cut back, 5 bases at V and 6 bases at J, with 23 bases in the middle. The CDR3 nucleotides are TGTGCCAGCAGCCCGGCGGGCGGGTCCCTGGGGGGCAATGAGCAGTTCTTC. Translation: CASSPAGGSLGGNEQFF. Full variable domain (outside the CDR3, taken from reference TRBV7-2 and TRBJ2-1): GAGVSQSPSNKVTEKGKDVELRCDPISGHTALYWYRQSLGQGLEFLIYFQGNSAPDKSGLPSDRFSAERTGGSVSTLTIQRTQQEDSAVYLCASSPAGGSLGGNEQFFGPGTRLTVL.

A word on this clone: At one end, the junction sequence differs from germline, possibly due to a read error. CDR3 sequence (DNA): TGTTCCAGCAGCTTAAACTTCGGGTCTGAAGCTTTCTTT. It specifies CSSSLNFGSEAFF. The rearrangement joins TRBV7-9 to TRBJ1-1, with D hard to call. The CDR3 totals 13 residues. Germline assignment: CDR1 SEHNR and CDR2 FQNEAQ (reference sequence).

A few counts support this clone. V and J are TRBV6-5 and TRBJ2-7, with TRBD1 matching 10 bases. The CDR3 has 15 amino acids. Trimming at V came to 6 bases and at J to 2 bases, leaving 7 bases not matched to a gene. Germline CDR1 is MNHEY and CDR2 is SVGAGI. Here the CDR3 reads CASSYMGQGPYEQYF. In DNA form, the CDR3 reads TGTGCCAGCAGCTATATGGGACAGGGGCCCTACGAGCAGTACTTC.

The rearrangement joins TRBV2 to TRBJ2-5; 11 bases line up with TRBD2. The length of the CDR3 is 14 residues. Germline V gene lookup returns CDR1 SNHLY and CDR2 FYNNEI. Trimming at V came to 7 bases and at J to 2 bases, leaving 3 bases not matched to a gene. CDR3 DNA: TGTGCCAGCAACCGACTAGCGGGACAAGAGACCCAGTACTTC. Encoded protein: CASNRLAGQETQYF.

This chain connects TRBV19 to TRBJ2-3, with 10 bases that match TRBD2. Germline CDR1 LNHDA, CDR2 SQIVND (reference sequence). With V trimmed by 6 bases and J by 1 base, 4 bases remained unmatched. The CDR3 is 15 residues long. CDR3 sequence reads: CASSSAGGRTDTQYF. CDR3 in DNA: TGTGCCAGTAGCTCAGCGGGGGGGCGCACAGATACGCAGTATTTT.

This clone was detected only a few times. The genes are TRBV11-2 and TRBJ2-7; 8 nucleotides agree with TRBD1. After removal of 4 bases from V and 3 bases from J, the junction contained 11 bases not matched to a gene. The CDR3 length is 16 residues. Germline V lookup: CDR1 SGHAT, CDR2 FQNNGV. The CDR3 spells CASSSRQGITHYEQYF. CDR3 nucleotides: TGTGCCAGCAGCTCCCGACAGGGGATCACCCACTACGAGCAGTACTTC.

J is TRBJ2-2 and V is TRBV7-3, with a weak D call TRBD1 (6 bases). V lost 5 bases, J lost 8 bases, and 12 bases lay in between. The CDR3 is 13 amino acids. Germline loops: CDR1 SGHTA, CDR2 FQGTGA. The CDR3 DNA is TGTGCCAGCAGCACTCAGGGGACGGGGGAGCTGTTTTTT. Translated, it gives CASSTQGTGELFF.

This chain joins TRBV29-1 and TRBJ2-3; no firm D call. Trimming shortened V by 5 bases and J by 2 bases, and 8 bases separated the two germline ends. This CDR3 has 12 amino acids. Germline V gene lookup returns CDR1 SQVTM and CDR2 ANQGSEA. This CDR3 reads CSVHPHTDTQYF. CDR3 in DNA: TGCAGCGTTCATCCCCACACAGATACGCAGTATTTT.

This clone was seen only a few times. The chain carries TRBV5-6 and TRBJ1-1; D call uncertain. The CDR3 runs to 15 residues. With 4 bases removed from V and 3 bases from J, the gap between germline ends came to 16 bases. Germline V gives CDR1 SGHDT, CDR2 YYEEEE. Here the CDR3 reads CASSPGLVSDTEAFF. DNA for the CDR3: TGTGCCAGCAGCCCGGGTCTGGTCAGTGACACTGAAGCTTTCTTT.

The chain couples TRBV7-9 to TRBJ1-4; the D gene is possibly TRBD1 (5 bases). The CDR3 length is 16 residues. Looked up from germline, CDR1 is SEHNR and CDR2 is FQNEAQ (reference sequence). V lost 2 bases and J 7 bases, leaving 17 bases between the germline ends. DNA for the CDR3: TGTGCCAGCAGCTTATCGGAGGGGATTGTGAGTGAAAAACTGTTTTTT. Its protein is CASSLSEGIVSEKLFF.

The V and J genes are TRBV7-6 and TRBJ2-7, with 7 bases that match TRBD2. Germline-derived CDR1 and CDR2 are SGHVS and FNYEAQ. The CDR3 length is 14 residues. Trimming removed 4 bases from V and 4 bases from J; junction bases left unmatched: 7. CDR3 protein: CASSSPLAPYEQYF. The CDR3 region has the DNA TGTGCCAGCAGCTCCCCACTAGCGCCTTACGAGCAGTACTTC.

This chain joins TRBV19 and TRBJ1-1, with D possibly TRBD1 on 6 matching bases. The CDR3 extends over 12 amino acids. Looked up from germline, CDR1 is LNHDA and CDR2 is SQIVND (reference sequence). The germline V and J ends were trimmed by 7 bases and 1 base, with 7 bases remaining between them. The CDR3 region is CASKDRNTEAFF. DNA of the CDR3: TGTGCCAGTAAGGACAGGAACACTGAAGCTTTCTTT. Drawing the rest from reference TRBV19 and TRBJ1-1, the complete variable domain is DGGITQSPKYLFRKEGQNVTLSCEQNLNHDAMYWYRQDPGQGLRLIYYSQIVNDFQKGDIAEGYSVSREKKESFPLTVTSAQKNPTAFYLCASKDRNTEAFFGQGTRLTVV.

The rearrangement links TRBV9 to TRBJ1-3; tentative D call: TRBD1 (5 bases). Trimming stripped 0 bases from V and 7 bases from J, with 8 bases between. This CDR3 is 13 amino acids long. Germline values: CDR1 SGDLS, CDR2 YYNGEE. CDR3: CASSVAAGNTIYF. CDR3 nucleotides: TGTGCCAGCAGCGTAGCGGCAGGGAACACCATATATTTT.

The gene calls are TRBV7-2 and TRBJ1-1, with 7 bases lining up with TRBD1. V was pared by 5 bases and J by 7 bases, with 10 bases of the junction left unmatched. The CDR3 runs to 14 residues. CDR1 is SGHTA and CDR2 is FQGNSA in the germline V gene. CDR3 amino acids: CASSLIGTAVEAFF. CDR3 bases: TGTGCCAGCAGCCTCATAGGGACAGCCGTTGAAGCTTTCTTT.

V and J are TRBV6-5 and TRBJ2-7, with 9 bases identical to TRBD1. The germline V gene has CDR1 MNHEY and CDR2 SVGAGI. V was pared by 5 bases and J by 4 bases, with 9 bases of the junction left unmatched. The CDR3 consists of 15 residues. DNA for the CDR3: TGTGCCAGCAGTGCACCGGGACAGGGAAAGTACGAGCAGTACTTC. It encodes CASSAPGQGKYEQYF.

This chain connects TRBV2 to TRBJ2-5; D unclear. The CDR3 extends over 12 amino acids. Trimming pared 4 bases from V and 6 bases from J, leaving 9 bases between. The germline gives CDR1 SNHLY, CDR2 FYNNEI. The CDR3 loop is CASSGERKTQYF. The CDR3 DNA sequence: TGTGCCAGCAGTGGAGAGAGGAAGACCCAGTACTTC. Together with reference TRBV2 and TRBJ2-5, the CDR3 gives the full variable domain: EPEVTQTPSHQVTQMGQEVILRCVPISNHLYFYWYRQILGQKVEFLVSFYNNEISEKSEIFDDQFSVERPDGSNFTLKIRSTKLEDSAMYFCASSGERKTQYFGPGTRLLVL.

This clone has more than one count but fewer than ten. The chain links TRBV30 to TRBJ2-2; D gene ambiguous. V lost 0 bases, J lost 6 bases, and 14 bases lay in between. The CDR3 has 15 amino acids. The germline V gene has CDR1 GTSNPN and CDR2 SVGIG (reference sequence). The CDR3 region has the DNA TGTGCCTGGAGTGTACAGAAACAACTGGCCGGGGAGCTGTTTTTT. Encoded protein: CAWSVQKQLAGELFF.

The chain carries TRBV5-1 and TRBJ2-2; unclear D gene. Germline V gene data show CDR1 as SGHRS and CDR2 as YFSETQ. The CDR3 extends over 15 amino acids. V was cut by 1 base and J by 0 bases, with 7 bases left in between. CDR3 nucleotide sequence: TGCGCCAGCAGCTTGAACTCCGCGAACACCGGGGAGCTGTTTTTT. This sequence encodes CASSLNSANTGELFF.

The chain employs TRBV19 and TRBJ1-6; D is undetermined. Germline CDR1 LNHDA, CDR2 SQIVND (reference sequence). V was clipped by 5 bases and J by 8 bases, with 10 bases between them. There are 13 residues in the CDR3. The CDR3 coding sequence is TGTGCCAGTAGTGGGCGTCTATATTCACCCCTCCACTTT. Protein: CASSGRLYSPLHF.

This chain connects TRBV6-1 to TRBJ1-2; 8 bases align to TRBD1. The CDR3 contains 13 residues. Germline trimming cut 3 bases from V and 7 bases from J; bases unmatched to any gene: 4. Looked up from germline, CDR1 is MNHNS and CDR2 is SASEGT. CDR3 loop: CASSEDRESGYTF. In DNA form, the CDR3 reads TGTGCCAGCAGTGAGGACAGGGAATCTGGCTACACCTTC.

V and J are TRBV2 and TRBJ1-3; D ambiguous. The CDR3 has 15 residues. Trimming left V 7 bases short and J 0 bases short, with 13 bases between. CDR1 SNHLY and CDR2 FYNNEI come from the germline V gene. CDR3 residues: CASTVLAVSGNTIYF. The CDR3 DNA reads TGTGCCAGCACCGTGTTGGCAGTCTCTGGAAACACCATATATTTT.

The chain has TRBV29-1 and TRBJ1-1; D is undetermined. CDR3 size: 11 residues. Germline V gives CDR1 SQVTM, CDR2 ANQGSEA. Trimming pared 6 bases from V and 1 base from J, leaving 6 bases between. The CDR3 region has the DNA TGCAGCGTACAGAGGAACACTGAAGCTTTCTTT. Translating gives CSVQRNTEAFF.

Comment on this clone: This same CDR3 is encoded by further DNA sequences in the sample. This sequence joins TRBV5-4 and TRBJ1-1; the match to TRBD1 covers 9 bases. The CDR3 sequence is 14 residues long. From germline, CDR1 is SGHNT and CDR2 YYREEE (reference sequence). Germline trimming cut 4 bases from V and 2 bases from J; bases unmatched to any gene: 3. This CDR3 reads CASSLQGANTEAFF. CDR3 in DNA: TGTGCCAGCAGCCTACAGGGGGCCAACACTGAAGCTTTCTTT.

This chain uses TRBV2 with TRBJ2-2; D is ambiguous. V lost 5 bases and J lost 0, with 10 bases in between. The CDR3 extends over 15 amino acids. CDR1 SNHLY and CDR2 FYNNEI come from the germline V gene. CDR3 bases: TGTGCCAGCAGTATTGGCAATGCGAACACCGGGGAGCTGTTTTTT. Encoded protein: CASSIGNANTGELFF.

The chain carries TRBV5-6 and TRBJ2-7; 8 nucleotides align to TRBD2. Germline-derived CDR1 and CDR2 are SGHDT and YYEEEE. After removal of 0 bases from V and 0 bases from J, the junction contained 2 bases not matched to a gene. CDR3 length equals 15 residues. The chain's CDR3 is CASSLGGGLSYEQYF. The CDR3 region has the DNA TGTGCCAGCAGCTTGGGCGGGGGGCTCTCCTACGAGCAGTACTTC.

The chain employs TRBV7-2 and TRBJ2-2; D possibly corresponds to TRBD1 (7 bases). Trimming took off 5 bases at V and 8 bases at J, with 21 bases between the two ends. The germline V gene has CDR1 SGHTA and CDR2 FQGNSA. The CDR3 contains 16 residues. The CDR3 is CASSPRDRPQTGELFF. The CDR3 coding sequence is TGTGCCAGCAGCCCGCGGGACAGACCTCAGACGGGGGAGCTGTTTTTT.

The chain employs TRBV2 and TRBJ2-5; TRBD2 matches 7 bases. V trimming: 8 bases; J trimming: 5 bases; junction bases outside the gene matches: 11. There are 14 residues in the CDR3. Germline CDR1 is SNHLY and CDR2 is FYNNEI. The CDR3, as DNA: TGTGCCAGCTCCCTAAGGCGGGGAGGGGAGACCCAGTACTTC. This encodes CASSLRRGGETQYF.

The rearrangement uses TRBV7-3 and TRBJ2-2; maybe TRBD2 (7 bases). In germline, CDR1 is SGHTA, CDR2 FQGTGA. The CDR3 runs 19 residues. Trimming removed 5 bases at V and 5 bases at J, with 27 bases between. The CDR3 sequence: CASSPRGVGGPGLTGELFF. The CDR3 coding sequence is TGTGCCAGCAGCCCTAGAGGGGTCGGGGGGCCCGGATTGACCGGGGAGCTGTTTTTT.

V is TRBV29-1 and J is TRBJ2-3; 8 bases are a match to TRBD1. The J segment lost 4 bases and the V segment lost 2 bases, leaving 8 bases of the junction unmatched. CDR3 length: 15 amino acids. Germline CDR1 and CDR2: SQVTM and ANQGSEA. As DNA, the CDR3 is TGCAGCGTTGAATGGTCGGACAGGGTGGCAGATACGCAGTATTTT. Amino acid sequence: CSVEWSDRVADTQYF.

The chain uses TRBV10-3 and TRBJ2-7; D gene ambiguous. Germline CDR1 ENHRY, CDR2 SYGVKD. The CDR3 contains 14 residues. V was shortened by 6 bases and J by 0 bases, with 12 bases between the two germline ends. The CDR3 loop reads CAIRTEPSSYEQYF. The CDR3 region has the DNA TGTGCCATCAGAACCGAGCCGAGCTCCTACGAGCAGTACTTC.